These 19 T cell receptor beta chains share one sample of origin, sequenced in a study of CXCR3-negative and CXCR3-positive naive CD8 T cells. No antigens are known for them. Study findings and constraints: CXCR3-negative naive cells had less hydrophobic TRB CDR3s than did CXCR3-positive naive cells.

It was by 5' RACE with UMI labels that the TRB cDNA libraries were prepared. TCRdb re-called the 5' RACE reads and gives one entry per CDR3 protein, without DNA. The table for this sample gives 150,000 or so distinct CDR3 sequences. The specimen sequenced was naive CXCR3+ CD8+ T cells from blood. This sample's subset: CD45RO-CCR7+CD27+CD95- naive CD8+ T cells expressing CXCR3 (TNR3+). The receptors here all came from a human donor in good health. Some clones in this sample may be carry-over from other donors' samples.

This chain joins TRBV3-1 and TRBJ2-5; TCRdb's D call of TRBD2 is untestable without DNA. Germline-derived CDR1 and CDR2 are LGHDT and YNNKEL (reference sequence). The CDR3 runs to 16 residues. This CDR3 reads CASSSEPGLAGGTQYF.

The chain uses TRBV7-6 and TRBJ1-5; the TCRdb D gene call, TRBD1, has no DNA to confirm it. Germline lookup yields CDR1 SGHVS and CDR2 FNYEAQ. This CDR3 is 14 amino acids long. The CDR3 sequence is CASSLAAWGQPQHF.

The chain uses TRBV28 and TRBJ2-7; the TCRdb D gene call, TRBD1, has no DNA to confirm it. Germline assignment: CDR1 MDHEN and CDR2 SYDVKM. The CDR3 length is 15 residues. The CDR3 reads CASSLPREVVYEQYF.

The chain uses TRBV6-6 and TRBJ2-7; TCRdb reports TRBD1, a call that lacks DNA to check it against. Germline V gene data show CDR1 as MNHNY and CDR2 as SVGAGI (reference sequence). The CDR3 is made up of 18 amino acids. CDR3 protein: CARGPDLIYRHRDYEQYF.

This chain connects TRBV9 to TRBJ2-7. The CDR3 sequence is 14 residues long. Germline CDR1 is SGDLS and CDR2 is YYNGEE. CDR3 in amino acids: CASSAGRTNYEQYF.

The chain carries TRBV6-2 or TRBV6-3 and TRBJ2-7; TCRdb designates TRBD1, a call that cannot be tested without DNA. The germline gives CDR1 MNHEY, CDR2 SVGEGT. The CDR3 extends over 15 amino acids. The CDR3 region is CASSYLGQVNSEQYF.

The chain is built from TRBV28 and TRBJ2-6. CDR1 is MDHEN, CDR2 SYDVKM, per germline. This CDR3 region has 14 residues. The CDR3 loop reads CASSTVLGANVLTF. Full variable domain (outside the CDR3, taken from reference TRBV28 and TRBJ2-6): DVKVTQSSRYLVKRTGEKVFLECVQDMDHENMFWYRQDPGLGLRLIYFSYDVKMKEKGDIPEGYSVSREKKERFSLILESASTNQTSMYLCASSTVLGANVLTFGAGSRLTVL.

The chain uses TRBV18 and TRBJ1-1; the TRBD1 assignment by TCRdb is unverifiable without DNA. The germline gives CDR1 KGHSH, CDR2 LQKENI. The CDR3 covers 13 residues. CDR3 protein: CASSPPGGLEAFF.

The J gene is TRBJ2-7, the V gene TRBV29-1; TCRdb reports TRBD1, a call that lacks DNA to check it against. The CDR3 consists of 13 residues. Looked up from germline, CDR1 is SQVTM and CDR2 is ANQGSEA. This chain's CDR3 is CSVERQGALEQYF.

The J gene is TRBJ1-4, the V gene TRBV15. The germline V gene has CDR1 LNHNV and CDR2 YYDKDF (reference sequence). CDR3 length equals 17 residues. CDR3 sequence: CATSRDRRTATNEKLFF.

The chain carries TRBV5-6 and TRBJ1-2; TCRdb outputs TRBD1, but without DNA this stays unchecked. The CDR3 is 14 amino acids. Germline loops: CDR1 SGHDT, CDR2 YYEEEE. The CDR3 protein is CASSPGTTNYGYTF. Drawing the rest from reference TRBV5-6 and TRBJ1-2, the complete variable domain is DAGVTQSPTHLIKTRGQQVTLRCSPKSGHDTVSWYQQALGQGPQFIFQYYEEEERQRGNFPDRFSGHQFPNYSSELNVNALLLGDSALYLCASSPGTTNYGYTFGSGTRLTVV.

The V gene is TRBV28, the J gene TRBJ2-3; lacking DNA, the TRBD2 call made by TCRdb goes unchecked. The V gene's germline CDR1 is MDHEN and CDR2 SYDVKM. The CDR3 loop spans 16 amino acids. The chain's CDR3 is CASSFPDSPPTDTQYF. Combining the CDR3 with reference TRBV28 and TRBJ2-3 gives the whole variable domain DVKVTQSSRYLVKRTGEKVFLECVQDMDHENMFWYRQDPGLGLRLIYFSYDVKMKEKGDIPEGYSVSREKKERFSLILESASTNQTSMYLCASSFPDSPPTDTQYFGPGTRLTVL.

The rearrangement uses TRBV4-2 and TRBJ2-5; the TCRdb D gene call, TRBD2, has no DNA to confirm it. This CDR3 region has 16 residues. Germline CDR1 reads LGHNA; CDR2 reads YNFKEQ. The CDR3 loop is CASSHSASGGVETQYF.

The CDR3 region is CSVVTSGNTGELFF. The V call is TRBV29-1, the J call TRBJ2-2; the TCRdb D gene call, TRBD2, has no DNA to confirm it. Germline assignment: CDR1 SQVTM and CDR2 ANQGSEA. This CDR3 region has 14 residues.

This chain uses TRBV29-1 with TRBJ2-1; with no DNA, the TCRdb D assignment of TRBD1 cannot be verified. The CDR3 runs 14 residues. Germline CDR1 and CDR2: SQVTM and ANQGSEA. CDR3 sequence reads: CSVGSDRGYNEQFF.

The chain recombines TRBV23-1 with TRBJ2-5; TCRdb lists TRBD1, though no DNA is available to test this call. TRBV23-1 is marked as an open reading frame, function uncertain. The CDR3 runs to 15 residues. This CDR3 reads CASSLPDRGQETQYF.

CDR3 residues: CASRPGGLQETQYF. The chain uses TRBV7-9 and TRBJ2-5; TCRdb names TRBD1, which stays unverified in the absence of DNA. Germline-derived CDR1 and CDR2 are SEHNR and FQNEAQ (reference sequence). The CDR3 is 14 amino acids.

The chain couples TRBV14 to TRBJ2-3; the D call of TRBD1 rests on TCRdb alone, since no DNA is present to check it. CDR3 length: 14 residues. Germline CDR1 SGHDN, CDR2 FVKESK. CDR3 sequence: CASGQAETIDTQYF.

This chain links TRBV11-1 with TRBJ2-1. This CDR3 region has 16 residues. From germline, CDR1 is SGHAT and CDR2 FQDESV (reference sequence). CDR3 loop: CASSLEGFVAYNEQFF. The whole variable domain, filled in from reference TRBV11-1 and TRBJ2-1, reads EAEVAQSPRYKITEKSQAVAFWCDPISGHATLYWYRQILGQGPELLVQFQDESVVDDSQLPKDRFSAERLKGVDSTLKIQPAELGDSAMYLCASSLEGFVAYNEQFFGPGTRLTVL.